The 9 T cell receptor beta chains below all came from one sample that was sequenced in a study of early T cells in non-severe SARS-CoV-2 infection. Via MiXCR, TCRdb re-called the 5' RACE reads, giving one row per CDR3 protein. The sample carries roughly 30,000 distinct CDR3 sequences, 4.5% recorded once. Sequencing was performed on whole blood. These receptors all come from an adult who was a healthcare worker with PCR-confirmed SARS-CoV-2 infection or an uninfected control (not recorded which).

A few counts support this clonotype. This sequence joins TRBV12-3 or TRBV12-4 and TRBJ2-7; D is perhaps TRBD1 (5 bases). The CDR3 runs to 15 residues. V dropped 3 bases and J dropped 2 bases, with 14 bases sitting between them. The CDR3 reads CASSLVDSRTYEQYF. In DNA form, the CDR3 reads TGTGCCAGCAGTTTGGTAGACAGTCGAACCTACGAGCAGTACTTC.

This clonotype has a count of ten or more. This chain joins TRBV27 and TRBJ2-7; a weak D match, TRBD2 (6 bases). The CDR3 is made up of 14 amino acids. CDR1 and CDR2 from the germline V gene are MNHEY and SMNVEV (reference sequence). V lost 3 bases and J lost 2, with 11 bases in between. CDR3: CASSFRTTTYEQYF. The CDR3 bases are TGTGCCAGCAGTTTCAGGACTACTACCTACGAGCAGTACTTC.

This clonotype was recorded only once. V gene TRBV12-5 combines with J gene TRBJ2-5; D gene ambiguous. With 7 bases removed from V and 2 bases from J, the gap between germline ends came to 11 bases. The CDR3 loop spans 13 amino acids. Germline loops: CDR1 LGHNT, CDR2 FRNRAP. The CDR3 here is CASAPWVQETQYF. CDR3 nucleotide sequence: TGTGCTAGTGCCCCTTGGGTACAAGAGACCCAGTACTTC.

The chain uses TRBV7-2 and TRBJ1-2; D may be TRBD1 (6 bases). The CDR3 contains 15 residues. Germline CDR1 is SGHTA and CDR2 is FQGNSA. V lost 4 bases and J 8 bases, leaving 20 bases between the germline ends. CDR3 region: CASSSYRGAHQGYTF. The CDR3 DNA follows: TGTGCCAGCAGCTCATATCGGGGGGCGCATCAGGGCTACACCTTC. Full variable domain (remainder filled in from reference TRBV7-2 and TRBJ1-2): GAGVSQSPSNKVTEKGKDVELRCDPISGHTALYWYRQSLGQGLEFLIYFQGNSAPDKSGLPSDRFSAERTGGSVSTLTIQRTQQEDSAVYLCASSSYRGAHQGYTFGSGTRLTVV.

Comments on this clonotype: This may stem from a read error, because a much larger clone lies one nucleotide away. V gene TRBV11-2 combines with J gene TRBJ2-7, with D perhaps TRBD2 (6 bases). V lost 2 bases to trimming and J lost 6 bases, with 11 bases between them. CDR3 length: 13 amino acids. Germline-derived CDR1 and CDR2 are SGHAT and FQNNGV. Here the CDR3 reads CASSLTSRCEQYF. In DNA, the CDR3 is TGTGCCAGCAGCTTAACTAGCCGCTGCGAGCAGTACTTC.

The chain combines TRBV15 with TRBJ2-1, with 7 bases matching TRBD1. Looked up from germline, CDR1 is LNHNV and CDR2 is YYDKDF (reference sequence). This CDR3 comprises 14 residues. Trimming took 3 bases from V and 6 from J; bases not matched to a gene: 5. CDR3 amino acids: CATSRVTGVNEQFF. For the CDR3, the DNA is TGTGCCACCAGCAGGGTAACAGGGGTCAATGAGCAGTTCTTC. The variable domain in full, completed from reference TRBV15 and TRBJ2-1, reads DAMVIQNPRYQVTQFGKPVTLSCSQTLNHNVMYWYQQKSSQAPKLLFHYYDKDFNNEADTPDNFQSRRPNTSFCFLDIRSPGLGDTAMYLCATSRVTGVNEQFFGPGTRLTVL.

This clonotype appeared many times. The chain joins TRBV10-1 to TRBJ2-1, with D perhaps matching TRBD2 (5 bases). The CDR3 consists of 16 residues. Per the germline V gene, CDR1 is WNHNN and CDR2 is SYGVQD (reference sequence). With 3 bases removed from V and 4 bases from J, the gap between germline ends came to 16 bases. CDR3 amino acids: CASSERLAGIYNEQFF. CDR3 bases: TGCGCCAGCAGTGAACGGCTAGCCGGGATTTACAATGAGCAGTTCTTC.

This clonotype was recorded many times. This rearrangement joins TRBV7-9 to TRBJ2-3; D is unclear. The CDR3 runs to 15 residues. Germline CDR1 and CDR2: SEHNR and FQNEAQ (reference sequence). V dropped 3 bases and J dropped 4 bases, with 14 bases sitting between them. The CDR3 is CASSFRANMPDTQYF. The CDR3 nucleotides read TGTGCCAGCAGCTTCCGGGCAAATATGCCAGATACGCAGTATTTT.

The rearrangement uses TRBV19 and TRBJ2-1; 7 nucleotides agree with TRBD1. The germline gives CDR1 LNHDA, CDR2 SQIVND (reference sequence). The ends lost 6 bases at V and 8 bases at J; junction bases unmatched: 7. This CDR3 is 13 amino acids long. The DNA of the CDR3 is TGTGCCAGTAGCCTACAGGGGAGAGATGAGCAGTTCTTC. The encoded protein is CASSLQGRDEQFF.